This TCR beta chain was profiled in a study of blood T cell repertoires in COVID-19. Overall study: COVID-19 samples, acute and convalescent, were from the United States, Italy and Spain. In each case, the material was cDNA or gDNA derived from T cells, B-cell-depleted T cells, or PBMCs.

Seattle-derived patients entered the study during active infection and were followed longitudinally. In the original processing: Nucleated cell number was recorded as an estimate derived from reference gene primer amplification. Clones were read by immunoSEQ multiplex PCR, and TCRdb kept only the in-frame ones, dropping some. V and J calls and clone size follow that table, whereas D and trimming were derived from the DNA. The sample contains tens of thousands of clones, around 74% of which appear only once. This CDR3 has 13 residues. V dropped 7 bases and J dropped 8 bases, with 17 bases sitting between them. Germline CDR1 is LNHDA and CDR2 is SQIVND (reference sequence).

The sequence derives from an older man with COVID-19, enrolled during active disease. Sequencing was done on a sample of peripheral blood. The chain couples TRBV19 to TRBJ1-2; possible D gene TRBD1, 6 bases. The CDR3 coding sequence is TGTGCCAGTACTTGGAACAGGGAGGGCGGCTACACCTTC. Its protein is CASTWNREGGYTF.